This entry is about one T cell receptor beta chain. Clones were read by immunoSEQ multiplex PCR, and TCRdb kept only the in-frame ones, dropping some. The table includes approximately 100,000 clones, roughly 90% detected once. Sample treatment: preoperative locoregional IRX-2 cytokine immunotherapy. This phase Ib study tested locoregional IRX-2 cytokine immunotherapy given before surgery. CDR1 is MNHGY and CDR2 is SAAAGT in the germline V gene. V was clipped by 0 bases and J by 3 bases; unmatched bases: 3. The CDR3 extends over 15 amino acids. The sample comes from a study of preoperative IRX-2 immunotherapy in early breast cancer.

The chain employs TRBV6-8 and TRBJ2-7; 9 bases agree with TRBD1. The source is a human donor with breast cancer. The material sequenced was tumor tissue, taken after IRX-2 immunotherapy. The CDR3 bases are TGTGCCAGCAGTTACTCGGGACAGGGTGGCTACGAGCAGTACTTC. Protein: CASSYSGQGGYEQYF.